Listed here are 25 T cell receptor beta chains from one sample, sequenced in a study of cytomegalovirus exposure and HLA in healthy donors. Use of 60 Vbeta and 13 Jbeta primers characterized the PCR. Generated by immunoSEQ multiplex PCR, the TCRdb table keeps only in-frame clones and is missing some. The profile shows 100,000 to 150,000 clones, roughly 70% of them singletons. Sequencing was carried out using PBMCs. These receptors all come from a man aged 35 to 55 in good health and CMV-seropositive.

This rearrangement joins TRBV6-6 to TRBJ2-5, with 8 bases aligning to TRBD2. Germline V gene sequence: CDR1 MNHNY, CDR2 SVGAGI (reference sequence). This CDR3 is 14 amino acids long. V lost 5 bases to trimming and J lost 9 bases; unmatched junction nucleotides: 11. Written as DNA, the CDR3 is TGTGCCAGCAGTCGGGAGAGCGGGAGTAAGGCCCAGTACTTC. Protein sequence: CASSRESGSKAQYF.

The chain joins TRBV6-1 to TRBJ2-5, with D possibly TRBD2 on 6 matching bases. The germline gives CDR1 MNHNS, CDR2 SASEGT. The CDR3 runs 14 residues. Deletions cut 3 bases from V and 5 bases from J, with 13 bases between. The CDR3 loop is CASSEHGGSETQYF. The CDR3 DNA reads TGTGCCAGCAGTGAGCACGGGGGTTCGGAGACCCAGTACTTC.

CDR3 residues: CASGPFDGTKTQHF. CDR3 coding DNA: TGTGCCAGCGGCCCCTTCGACGGGACTAAGACCCAGCATTTT. The rearrangement links TRBV27 to TRBJ1-5; weak D call: TRBD1 (5 bases). CDR1 and CDR2 from the germline V gene are MNHEY and SMNVEV (reference sequence). The CDR3 runs to 14 residues. Trimming removed 8 bases from V and 11 bases from J, with 22 bases in between.

The chain is built from TRBV9 and TRBJ2-3, with 7 bases lining up with TRBD2. CDR3 size: 15 residues. V lost 6 bases to trimming and J lost 4 bases; unmatched junction nucleotides: 11. In germline, CDR1 is SGDLS, CDR2 YYNGEE. The CDR3 protein is CASTPGGGTSDTQYF. As DNA, the CDR3 is TGTGCCAGCACCCCGGGAGGCGGAACCTCAGATACGCAGTATTTT.

This sequence joins TRBV25-1 and TRBJ2-1, with 9 bases aligning to TRBD1. The germline V gene encodes CDR1 MGHDK and CDR2 SYGVNS. V was pared by 0 bases and J by 8 bases, with 5 bases of the junction left unmatched. This CDR3 region has 15 residues. The CDR3 sequence is CASSEYDRGRDEQFF. In DNA, the CDR3 is TGTGCCAGCAGTGAATACGACAGGGGGAGGGATGAGCAGTTCTTC.

The genes are TRBV7-9 and TRBJ1-2; TRBD1 might be the D (6 bases). The V and J ends lost 2 bases and 4 bases respectively, with 8 bases between them. The CDR3 runs to 13 residues. Germline CDR1 SEHNR, CDR2 FQNEAQ (reference sequence). The CDR3 sequence: CASSLQGSYGYTF. DNA of the CDR3: TGTGCCAGCAGCTTACAGGGGAGCTATGGCTACACCTTC. Using reference TRBV7-9 and TRBJ1-2 for the parts outside the CDR3, the full variable domain is DTGVSQNPRHKITKRGQNVTFRCDPISEHNRLYWYRQTLGQGPEFLTYFQNEAQLEKSRLLSDRFSAERPKGSFSTLEIQRTEQGDSAMYLCASSLQGSYGYTFGSGTRLTVV.

V is TRBV19 and J is TRBJ2-4; 8 bases are shared with TRBD1. Germline lookup yields CDR1 LNHDA and CDR2 SQIVND (reference sequence). This CDR3 spans 14 amino acids. Trimming cost V 4 bases and J 4 bases; bases outside gene matches: 3. The CDR3 is CASSTTGEKNIQYF. In nucleotides, the CDR3 is TGTGCCAGTAGTACGACAGGGGAAAAAAACATTCAGTACTTC.

This clone came up once. The chain couples TRBV7-9 to TRBJ1-2; D may be TRBD1 (6 bases). Germline CDR1 is SEHNR and CDR2 is FQNEAQ (reference sequence). CDR3 length: 14 residues. The germline V and J ends were trimmed by 2 bases and 4 bases, with 11 bases remaining between them. DNA of the CDR3: TGTGCCAGCAGCTTACAGGGGCCGAGCTATGGCTACACCTTC. Translation gives CASSLQGPSYGYTF. Complete variable domain (other parts from reference TRBV7-9 and TRBJ1-2): DTGVSQNPRHKITKRGQNVTFRCDPISEHNRLYWYRQTLGQGPEFLTYFQNEAQLEKSRLLSDRFSAERPKGSFSTLEIQRTEQGDSAMYLCASSLQGPSYGYTFGSGTRLTVV.

This clone appeared a few times. The chain carries TRBV9 and TRBJ1-1; D call uncertain. Germline loops: CDR1 SGDLS, CDR2 YYNGEE. V lost 0 bases to trimming and J lost 1 base, with 7 bases between them. This CDR3 spans 14 amino acids. CDR3 DNA: TGTGCCAGCAGCGTAGAAGTAGAGAACACTGAAGCTTTCTTT. Protein sequence: CASSVEVENTEAFF. The complete variable domain, with remaining parts taken from reference TRBV9 and TRBJ1-1, reads DSGVTQTPKHLITATGQRVTLRCSPRSGDLSVYWYQQSLDQGLQFLIQYYNGEERAKGNILERFSAQQFPDLHSELNLSSLELGDSALYFCASSVEVENTEAFFGQGTRLTVV.

CDR3: CASSPSGGAHEQFF. DNA for the CDR3: TGTGCCAGCTCCCCTAGCGGGGGGGCCCATGAGCAGTTCTTC. The chain has TRBV6-4 and TRBJ2-1; 12 bases map to TRBD2. After removal of 8 bases from V and 8 bases from J, the junction contained 7 bases not matched to a gene. The CDR3 runs to 14 residues. CDR1 and CDR2 (germline): MRHNA, SNTAGT.

The sample holds one count of this clone. This sequence joins TRBV5-1 and TRBJ1-6; 9 bases agree with TRBD1. The V and J ends lost 4 bases and 13 bases, in that order; junction bases with no gene match: 12. The CDR3 runs to 15 residues. The germline V gene has CDR1 SGHRS and CDR2 YFSETQ. The CDR3 region has the DNA TGCGCCAGCAGCCCTTCCGGGACAGGGTCTACTCCCCTCCACTTT. This encodes CASSPSGTGSTPLHF. Drawing the rest from reference TRBV5-1 and TRBJ1-6, the complete variable domain is KAGVTQTPRYLIKTRGQQVTLSCSPISGHRSVSWYQQTPGQGLQFLFEYFSETQRNKGNFPGRFSGRQFSNSRSEMNVSTLELGDSALYLCASSPSGTGSTPLHFGNGTRLTVT.

The rearrangement uses TRBV7-9 and TRBJ1-4; D gene uncertain. The CDR3 loop spans 15 amino acids. V lost 5 bases to trimming and J lost 0 bases, with 10 bases between them. Germline V CDR1 and CDR2: SEHNR, FQNEAQ (reference sequence). The CDR3 spells CASSRRVSTNEKLFF. Written as DNA, the CDR3 is TGTGCCAGCAGCCGCCGGGTGTCAACTAATGAAAAACTGTTTTTT.

The genes are TRBV6-6 and TRBJ1-1; perhaps TRBD1 as D (6 bases). Germline V gene data show CDR1 as MNHNY and CDR2 as SVGAGI (reference sequence). CDR3 length: 14 residues. Between the trimmed V and J ends, which lost 6 bases and 1 base, there was a span of 12 bases. CDR3 sequence reads: CASSRGQWNTEAFF. In nucleotides, the CDR3 is TGTGCCAGCAGCCGAGGACAGTGGAACACTGAAGCTTTCTTT.

The DNA for the CDR3 is TGTGCCAGCAGTTACTTCGGGACAGGGTTAGATGAGCAGTTCTTC. This gives the protein CASSYFGTGLDEQFF. The genes are TRBV6-5 and TRBJ2-1; 9 bases map to TRBD1. V dropped 1 base and J dropped 8; count of bases not matched to a gene: 6. The germline CDR1 and CDR2 sequences are MNHEY and SVGAGI. CDR3 length equals 15 residues.

Turning to this clone: One end of the junction is discordant with germline, which a read error may explain. The gene calls are TRBV2 and TRBJ1-5, with 7 bases that match TRBD1. The CDR3 contains 18 residues. CDR1 SNHLY and CDR2 FYNNEI come from the germline V gene. The CDR3 DNA follows: TGTGTCAGCAGTGTGGGTGATCCAGGGGGTACTAGCAATCAGCCCCAGCATTTT. As protein: CVSSVGDPGGTSNQPQHF.

The rearrangement uses TRBV7-3 and TRBJ2-3; 14 bases match TRBD2. This CDR3 has 19 residues. Germline V lookup: CDR1 SGHTA, CDR2 FQGTGA. The V segment lost 5 bases and the J segment 4 bases; nucleotides outside the gene matches: 14. CDR3 region: CASSPRLAGGPGLSDTQYF. The CDR3 nucleotides read TGTGCCAGCAGCCCTCGACTAGCGGGAGGGCCGGGTCTCTCAGATACGCAGTATTTT.

This clone showed up just a few times. V usage is TRBV30 and J usage is TRBJ2-7; no firm D call. The CDR3 contains 14 residues. Germline assignment: CDR1 GTSNPN and CDR2 SVGIG (reference sequence). Trimming took 1 base from V and 0 from J, leaving 10 bases between them. The CDR3 DNA is TGTGCCTGGAGTGGAAGGAGAGCCTCCTACGAGCAGTACTTC. Translating it yields CAWSGRRASYEQYF.

The chain has TRBV13 and TRBJ2-2, with a weak D call TRBD2 (6 bases). Deletions cut 5 bases from V and 1 base from J, with 17 bases between. The CDR3 extends over 17 amino acids. The germline V gene encodes CDR1 PRHDT and CDR2 FYEKMQ (reference sequence). CDR3 nucleotide sequence: TGTGCCAGCAGCGCCACGGGGCGGGACCTGAACACCGGGGAGCTGTTTTTT. It translates to CASSATGRDLNTGELFF. Looking up the rest from reference TRBV13 and TRBJ2-2 gives the full variable domain: AAGVIQSPRHLIKEKRETATLKCYPIPRHDTVYWYQQGPGQDPQFLISFYEKMQSDKGSIPDRFSAQQFSDYHSELNMSSLELGDSALYFCASSATGRDLNTGELFFGEGSRLTVL.

J is TRBJ1-2 and V is TRBV2; D remains ambiguous. The CDR3 contains 14 residues. V was pared by 5 bases and J by 1 base, with 11 bases between. Germline loops: CDR1 SNHLY, CDR2 FYNNEI. The CDR3 sequence is CASSPVGDNYGYTF. The CDR3 bases are TGTGCCAGCAGTCCCGTCGGAGATAACTATGGCTACACCTTC. The full variable domain, rest sourced from reference TRBV2 and TRBJ1-2, is EPEVTQTPSHQVTQMGQEVILRCVPISNHLYFYWYRQILGQKVEFLVSFYNNEISEKSEIFDDQFSVERPDGSNFTLKIRSTKLEDSAMYFCASSPVGDNYGYTFGSGTRLTVV.

This clone was observed a handful of times. This sequence joins TRBV9 and TRBJ2-7; 7 bases are a match to TRBD2. The CDR3 totals 16 residues. J gave up 6 bases and V 0 bases, and 12 bases lay outside the gene matches. In germline, CDR1 is SGDLS, CDR2 YYNGEE. CDR3 region: CASSVAGASGQSEQYF. The CDR3 DNA follows: TGTGCCAGCAGCGTAGCTGGGGCTAGCGGCCAATCCGAGCAGTACTTC.

The chain has TRBV5-1 and TRBJ2-1; weak D call: TRBD1 (6 bases). This CDR3 has 16 residues. CDR1 and CDR2 (germline): SGHRS, YFSETQ. V lost 3 bases and J lost 2, with 15 bases in between. This CDR3 is CASSSPTGVPYNEQFF. CDR3 nucleotides: TGCGCCAGCAGCTCGCCGACAGGTGTCCCCTACAATGAGCAGTTCTTC.

The rearrangement joins TRBV6-6 to TRBJ2-7; the match to TRBD2 covers 7 bases. Germline CDR1 MNHNY, CDR2 SVGAGI (reference sequence). V was pared by 6 bases and J by 2 bases, with 7 bases of the junction left unmatched. The CDR3 length is 14 residues. The DNA for the CDR3 is TGTGCCAGCAGCCCGTCTAGCGGCACCTACGAGCAGTACTTC. It translates to CASSPSSGTYEQYF.

The CDR3 sequence: CASSKTGQGEVGANVLTF. The CDR3 nucleotides read TGTGCCAGCAGCAAAACCGGACAGGGGGAAGTTGGGGCCAACGTCCTGACTTTC. The J gene is TRBJ2-6, the V gene TRBV9, with 10 bases fitting TRBD1. The germline V gene encodes CDR1 SGDLS and CDR2 YYNGEE. The V gene end was trimmed by 4 bases and the J gene end by 3 bases; junction bases not matched to a gene: 10. The CDR3 loop spans 18 amino acids.

This chain links TRBV18 with TRBJ2-5, with TRBD2 matching over 8 bases. V dropped 0 bases and J dropped 2; count of bases not matched to a gene: 14. CDR1 KGHSH and CDR2 LQKENI come from the germline V gene. There are 19 residues in the CDR3. CDR3 DNA: TGTGCCAGCTCACCACCGAAACGGGAGGGCGTAGTGGCACAAGAGACCCAGTACTTC. This codes for CASSPPKREGVVAQETQYF.

The chain uses TRBV29-1 and TRBJ2-3, with a tentative D call TRBD2 (6 bases). This CDR3 is 14 amino acids long. V lost 6 bases, J lost 0 bases, and 13 bases lay in between. Per germline, CDR1 SQVTM and CDR2 ANQGSEA. In DNA, the CDR3 is TGCAGCGTGCCCCGGAGGGGCAGCACAGATACGCAGTATTTT. Translated, it gives CSVPRRGSTDTQYF.